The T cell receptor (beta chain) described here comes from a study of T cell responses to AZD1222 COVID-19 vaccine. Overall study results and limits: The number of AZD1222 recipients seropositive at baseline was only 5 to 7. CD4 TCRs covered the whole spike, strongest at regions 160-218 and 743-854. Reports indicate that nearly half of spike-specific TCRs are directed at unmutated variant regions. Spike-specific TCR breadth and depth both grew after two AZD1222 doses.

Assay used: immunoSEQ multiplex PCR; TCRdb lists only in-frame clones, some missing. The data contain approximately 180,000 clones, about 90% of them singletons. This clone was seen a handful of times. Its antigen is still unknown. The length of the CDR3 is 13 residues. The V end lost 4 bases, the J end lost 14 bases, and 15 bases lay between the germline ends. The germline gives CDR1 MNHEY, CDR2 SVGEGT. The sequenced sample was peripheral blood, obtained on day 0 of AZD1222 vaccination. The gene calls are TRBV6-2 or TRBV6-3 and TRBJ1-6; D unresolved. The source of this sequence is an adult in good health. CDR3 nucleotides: TGTGCCAGCAGTTCGAATGCCATTGAATCCCTCCACTTT. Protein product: CASSSNAIESLHF.